This note documents a single T cell receptor beta chain sequence. Its antigen remains unidentified. One entry per CDR3 protein results from TCRdb running MiXCR on the 5' RACE reads. The top ten clones hold roughly 0.46% of a sample with around 490,000 distinct CDR3 sequences, 12% to 15% of them seen once. Germline V gene sequence: CDR1 SGHRS, CDR2 YFSETQ. J was trimmed by 0 bases and V by 3 bases; bases with no gene match: 7. CDR3 size: 16 residues. The data were taken from a study of identical twins. Study-wide findings and caveats: Out-of-frame TCR alpha sharing observed in monozygotic twins exceeded model estimates. Where out-of-frame alpha sequences were twin-shared, they showed excess low generation probability.

The same data also went into a second study, on yellow fever vaccine responses in identical twins. That study reports: The T cell response to vaccination in identical twins was reportedly partly convergent and partly personalized.

Sequenced input: CD4+ T cells sorted from blood. The chain links TRBV5-1 to TRBJ1-1; TRBD1 matches at 8 bases. The TCR comes from a woman younger than 35 in good health. The CDR3, as DNA: TGCGCCAGCAGCTCGGGACAGGTGGCAATGAACACTGAAGCTTTCTTT. It codes for CASSSGQVAMNTEAFF.